This TCR beta chain was obtained from a study of siplizumab effects on memory and regulatory T cells. A remark on this clone: The antigen is not known. A junction end diverges from the germline sequence, so it may reflect a read error.

Per sample, around 10^5 TCR templates underwent assay. Only in-frame clones appear in the TCRdb table, and some are missing; sequencing was by immunoSEQ multiplex PCR. The sample consists of approximately 90,000 clones, 94% of them appearing once. Study outcomes and limitations: Greater diversity than memory cells seemed evident in naive T cells, which also appeared to be major alloresponse contributors. Roughly 80-95% of proliferating CD4+ or CD8+ clones defied assignment to a naive or memory phenotype. The suppressive capacity of proliferating Tregs from siplizumab cultures remained unconfirmed.

The CDR3 has 15 residues. Germline V gene data show CDR1 as SSHAT and CDR2 as FNYEAQ (reference sequence). This chain joins TRBV7-7 and TRBJ2-1; 10 nucleotides align to TRBD2. This TCR came from a human donor in good health. Sequenced sample: non-Treg CD4+ T cells sorted from blood. Here the CDR3 reads CASSPGPSGSNEQFF. The CDR3 nucleotides are TGTGCTAGCAGCCCTGGGCCTAGCGGGAGTAATGAGCAGTTCTTC.